The clone carrying this T cell receptor (beta chain) was detected only a few times. This CDR3 spans 15 amino acids. Trimming removed 2 bases at V and 3 bases at J, with 14 bases between. CDR1 and CDR2 from the germline V gene are MNHEY and SMNVEV (reference sequence). PCR used 60 Vbeta primers and 13 Jbeta primers. Only in-frame clones appear in the TCRdb table, and some are missing; sequencing was by immunoSEQ multiplex PCR. The sample lists under 200,000 clones; roughly 72% were seen once. This specimen belongs to a study of cytomegalovirus exposure and HLA in healthy donors. The receptor was derived from a man aged 30 to 45 in good health and CMV-seronegative. The sequencing input was PBMCs. The chain couples TRBV27 to TRBJ2-7, with no clear D. As DNA, the CDR3 is TGTGCCAGCAGTTTACTAGATAATCTCAACTACGAGCAGTACTTC. Protein: CASSLLDNLNYEQYF.